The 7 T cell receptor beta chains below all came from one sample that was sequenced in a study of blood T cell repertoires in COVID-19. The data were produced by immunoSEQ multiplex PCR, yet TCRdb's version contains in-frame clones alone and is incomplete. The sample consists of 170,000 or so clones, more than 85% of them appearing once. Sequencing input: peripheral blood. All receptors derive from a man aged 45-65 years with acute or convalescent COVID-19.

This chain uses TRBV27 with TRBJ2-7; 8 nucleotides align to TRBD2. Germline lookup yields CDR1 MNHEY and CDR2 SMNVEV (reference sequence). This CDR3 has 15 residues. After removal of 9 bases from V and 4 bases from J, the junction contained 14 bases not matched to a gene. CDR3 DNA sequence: TGTGCCAGTGGAAACGGGGCGGGGGGCCCTTACGAGCAGTACGTC. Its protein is CASGNGAGGPYEQYV.

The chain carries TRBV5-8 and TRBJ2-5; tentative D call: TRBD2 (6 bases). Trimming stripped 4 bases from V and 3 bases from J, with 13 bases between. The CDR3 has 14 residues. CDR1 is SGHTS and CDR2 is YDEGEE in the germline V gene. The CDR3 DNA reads TGTGCCAGCAGCGATACCGGGACTGAAGAGACCCAGTACTTC. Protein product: CASSDTGTEETQYF.

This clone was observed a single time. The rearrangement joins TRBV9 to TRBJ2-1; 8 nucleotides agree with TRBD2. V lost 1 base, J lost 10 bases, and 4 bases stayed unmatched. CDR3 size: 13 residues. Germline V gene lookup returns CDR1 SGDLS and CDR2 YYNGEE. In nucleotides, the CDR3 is TGTGCCAGCAGCGTAAGATTAGCGGGGGAGCAGTTCTTC. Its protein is CASSVRLAGEQFF. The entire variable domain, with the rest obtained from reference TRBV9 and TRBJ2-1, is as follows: DSGVTQTPKHLITATGQRVTLRCSPRSGDLSVYWYQQSLDQGLQFLIQYYNGEERAKGNILERFSAQQFPDLHSELNLSSLELGDSALYFCASSVRLAGEQFFGPGTRLTVL.

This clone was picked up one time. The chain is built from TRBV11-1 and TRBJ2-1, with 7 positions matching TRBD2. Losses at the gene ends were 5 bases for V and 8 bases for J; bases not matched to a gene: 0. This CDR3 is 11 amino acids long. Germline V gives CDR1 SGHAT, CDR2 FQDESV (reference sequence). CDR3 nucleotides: TGTGCCAGCAGCCGGGGGGATGAGCAGTTCTTC. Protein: CASSRGDEQFF.

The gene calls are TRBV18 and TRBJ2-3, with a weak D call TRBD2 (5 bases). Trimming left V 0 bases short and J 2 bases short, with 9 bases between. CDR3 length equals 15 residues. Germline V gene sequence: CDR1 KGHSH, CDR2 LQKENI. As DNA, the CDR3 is TGTGCCAGCTCACCACCTGACGGGAACACAGATACGCAGTATTTT. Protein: CASSPPDGNTDTQYF.

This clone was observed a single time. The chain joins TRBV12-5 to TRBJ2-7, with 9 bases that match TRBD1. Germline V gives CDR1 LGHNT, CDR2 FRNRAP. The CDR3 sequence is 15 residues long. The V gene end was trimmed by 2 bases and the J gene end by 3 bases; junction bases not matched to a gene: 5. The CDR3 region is CASGLPPGQGYEQYV. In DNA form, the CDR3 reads TGTGCTAGTGGTTTGCCCCCGGGACAGGGCTACGAGCAGTACGTC.

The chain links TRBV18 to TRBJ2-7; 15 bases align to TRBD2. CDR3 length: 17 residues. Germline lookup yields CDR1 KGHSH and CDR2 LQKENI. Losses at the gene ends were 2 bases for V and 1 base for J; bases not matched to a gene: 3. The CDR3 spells CASSPGLAGGGSYEQYF. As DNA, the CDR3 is TGTGCCAGCTCACCAGGACTAGCGGGAGGGGGTTCCTACGAGCAGTACTTC. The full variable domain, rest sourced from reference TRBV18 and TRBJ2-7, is NAGVMQNPRHLVRRRGQEARLRCSPMKGHSHVYWYRQLPEEGLKFMVYLQKENIIDESGMPKERFSAEFPKEGPSILRIQQVVRGDSAAYFCASSPGLAGGGSYEQYFGPGTRLTVT.